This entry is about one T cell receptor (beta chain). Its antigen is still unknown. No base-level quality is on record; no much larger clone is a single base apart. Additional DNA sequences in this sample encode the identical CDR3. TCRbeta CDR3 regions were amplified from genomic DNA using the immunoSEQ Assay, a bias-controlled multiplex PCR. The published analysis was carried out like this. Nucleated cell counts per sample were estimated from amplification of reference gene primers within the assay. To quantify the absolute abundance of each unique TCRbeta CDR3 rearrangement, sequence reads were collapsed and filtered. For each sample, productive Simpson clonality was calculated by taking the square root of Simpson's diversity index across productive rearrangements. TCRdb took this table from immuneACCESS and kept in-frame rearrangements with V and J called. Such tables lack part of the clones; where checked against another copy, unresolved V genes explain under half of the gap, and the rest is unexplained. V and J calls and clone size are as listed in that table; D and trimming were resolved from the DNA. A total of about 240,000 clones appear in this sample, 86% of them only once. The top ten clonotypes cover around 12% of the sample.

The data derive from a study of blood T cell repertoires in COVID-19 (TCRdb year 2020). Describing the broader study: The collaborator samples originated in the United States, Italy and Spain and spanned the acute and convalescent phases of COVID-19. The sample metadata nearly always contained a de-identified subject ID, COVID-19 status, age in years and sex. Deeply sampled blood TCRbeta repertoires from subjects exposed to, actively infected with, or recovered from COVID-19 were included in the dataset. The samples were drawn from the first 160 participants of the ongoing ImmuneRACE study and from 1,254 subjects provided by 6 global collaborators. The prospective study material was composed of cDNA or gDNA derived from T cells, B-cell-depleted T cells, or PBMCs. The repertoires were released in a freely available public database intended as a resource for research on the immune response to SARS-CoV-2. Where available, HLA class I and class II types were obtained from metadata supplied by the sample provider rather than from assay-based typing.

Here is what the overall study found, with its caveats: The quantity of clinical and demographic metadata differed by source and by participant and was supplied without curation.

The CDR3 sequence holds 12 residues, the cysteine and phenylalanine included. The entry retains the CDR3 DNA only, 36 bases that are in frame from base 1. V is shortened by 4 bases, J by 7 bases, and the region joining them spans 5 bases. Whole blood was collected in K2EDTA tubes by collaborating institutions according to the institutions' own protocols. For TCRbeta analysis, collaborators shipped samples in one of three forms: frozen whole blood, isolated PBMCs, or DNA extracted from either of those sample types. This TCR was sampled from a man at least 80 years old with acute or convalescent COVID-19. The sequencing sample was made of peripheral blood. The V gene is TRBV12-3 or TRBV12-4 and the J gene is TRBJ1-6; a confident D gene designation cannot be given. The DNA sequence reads TGTGCCAGCAGTTCCTCGAATTCACCCCTCCACTTT. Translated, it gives CASSSSNSPLHF.